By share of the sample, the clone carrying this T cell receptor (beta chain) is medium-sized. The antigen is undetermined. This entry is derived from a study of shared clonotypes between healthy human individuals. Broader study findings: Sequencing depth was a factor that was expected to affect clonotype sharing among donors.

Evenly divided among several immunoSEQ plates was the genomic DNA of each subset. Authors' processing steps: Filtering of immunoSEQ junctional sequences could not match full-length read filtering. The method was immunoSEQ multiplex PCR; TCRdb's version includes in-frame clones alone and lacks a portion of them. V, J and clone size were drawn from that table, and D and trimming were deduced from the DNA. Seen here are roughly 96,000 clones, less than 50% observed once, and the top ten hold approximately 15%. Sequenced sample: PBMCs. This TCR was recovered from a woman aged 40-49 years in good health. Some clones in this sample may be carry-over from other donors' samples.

The CDR3 DNA is TGCGCCAGCAGCCAAGATGAGGGGACCTATGGCTACACCTTC. Translating gives CASSQDEGTYGYTF. V usage is TRBV4-1 and J usage is TRBJ1-2; D might be TRBD1 (5 bases). Germline CDR1 reads MGHRA; CDR2 reads YSYEKL. The V end was cut by 0 bases, the J end by 4 bases, with 9 bases between. CDR3 length: 14 residues.